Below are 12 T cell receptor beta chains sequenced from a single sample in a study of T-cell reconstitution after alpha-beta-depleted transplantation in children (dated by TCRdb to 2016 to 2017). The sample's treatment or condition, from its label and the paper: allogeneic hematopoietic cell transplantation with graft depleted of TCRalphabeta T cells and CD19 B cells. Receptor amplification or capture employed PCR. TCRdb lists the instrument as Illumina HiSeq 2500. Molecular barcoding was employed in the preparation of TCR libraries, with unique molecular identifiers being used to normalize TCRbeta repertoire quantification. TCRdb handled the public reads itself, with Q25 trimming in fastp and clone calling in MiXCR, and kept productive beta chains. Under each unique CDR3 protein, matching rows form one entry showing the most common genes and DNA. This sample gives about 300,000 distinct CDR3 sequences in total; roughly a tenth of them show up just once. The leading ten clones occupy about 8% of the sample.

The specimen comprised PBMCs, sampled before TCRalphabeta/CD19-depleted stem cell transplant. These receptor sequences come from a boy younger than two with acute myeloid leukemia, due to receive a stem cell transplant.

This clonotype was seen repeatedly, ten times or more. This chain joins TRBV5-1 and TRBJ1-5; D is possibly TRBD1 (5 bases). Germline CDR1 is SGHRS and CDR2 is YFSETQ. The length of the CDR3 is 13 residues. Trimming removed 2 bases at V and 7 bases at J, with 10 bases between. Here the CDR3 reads CASSFGGGQPQHF. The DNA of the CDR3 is TGCGCCAGCAGCTTTGGGGGAGGACAGCCCCAGCATTTT.

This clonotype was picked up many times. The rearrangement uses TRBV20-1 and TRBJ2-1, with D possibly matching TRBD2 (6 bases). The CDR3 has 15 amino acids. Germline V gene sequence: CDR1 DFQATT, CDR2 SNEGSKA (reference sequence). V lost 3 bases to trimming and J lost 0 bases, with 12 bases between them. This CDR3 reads CSARRDSSSYNEQFF. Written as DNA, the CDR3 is TGCAGTGCTAGGAGGGACTCTTCCTCCTACAATGAGCAGTTCTTC.

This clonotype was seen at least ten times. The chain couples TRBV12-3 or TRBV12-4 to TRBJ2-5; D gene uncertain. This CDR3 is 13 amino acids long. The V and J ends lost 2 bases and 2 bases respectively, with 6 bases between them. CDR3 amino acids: CASSLSQQETQYF. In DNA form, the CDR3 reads TGTGCCAGCAGTTTAAGCCAGCAAGAGACCCAGTACTTC.

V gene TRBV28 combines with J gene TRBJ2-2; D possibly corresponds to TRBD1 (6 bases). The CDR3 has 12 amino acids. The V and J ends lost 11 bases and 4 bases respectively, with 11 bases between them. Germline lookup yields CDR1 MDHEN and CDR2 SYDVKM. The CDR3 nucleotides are TGTGCCGGGGTAGGGGGCACCGGGGAGCTGTTTTTT. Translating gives CAGVGGTGELFF. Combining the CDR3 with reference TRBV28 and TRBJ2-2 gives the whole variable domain DVKVTQSSRYLVKRTGEKVFLECVQDMDHENMFWYRQDPGLGLRLIYFSYDVKMKEKGDIPEGYSVSREKKERFSLILESASTNQTSMYLCAGVGGTGELFFGEGSRLTVL.

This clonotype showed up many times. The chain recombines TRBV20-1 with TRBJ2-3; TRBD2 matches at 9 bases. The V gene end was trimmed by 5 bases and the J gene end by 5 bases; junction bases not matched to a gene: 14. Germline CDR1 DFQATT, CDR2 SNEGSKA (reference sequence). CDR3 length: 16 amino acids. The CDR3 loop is CSAVFSGSPPRDTQYF. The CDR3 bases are TGCAGTGCTGTCTTTAGCGGGAGTCCCCCTAGAGATACGCAGTATTTT.

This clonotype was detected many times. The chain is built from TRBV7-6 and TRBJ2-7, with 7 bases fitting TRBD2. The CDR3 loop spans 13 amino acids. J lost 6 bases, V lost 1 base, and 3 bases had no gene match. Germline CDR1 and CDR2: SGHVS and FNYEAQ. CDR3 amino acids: CASSLGSGGEQYF. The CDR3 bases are TGTGCCAGCAGCTTAGGTTCGGGGGGCGAGCAGTACTTC.

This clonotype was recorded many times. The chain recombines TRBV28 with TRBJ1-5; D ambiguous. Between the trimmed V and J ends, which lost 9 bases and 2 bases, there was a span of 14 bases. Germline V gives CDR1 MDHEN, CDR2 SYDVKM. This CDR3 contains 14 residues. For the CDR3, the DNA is TGTGCCAGTGAACTGGGCTGGGGCAATCAGCCCCAGCATTTT. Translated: CASELGWGNQPQHF. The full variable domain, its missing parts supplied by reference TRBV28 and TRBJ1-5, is DVKVTQSSRYLVKRTGEKVFLECVQDMDHENMFWYRQDPGLGLRLIYFSYDVKMKEKGDIPEGYSVSREKKERFSLILESASTNQTSMYLCASELGWGNQPQHFGDGTRLSIL.

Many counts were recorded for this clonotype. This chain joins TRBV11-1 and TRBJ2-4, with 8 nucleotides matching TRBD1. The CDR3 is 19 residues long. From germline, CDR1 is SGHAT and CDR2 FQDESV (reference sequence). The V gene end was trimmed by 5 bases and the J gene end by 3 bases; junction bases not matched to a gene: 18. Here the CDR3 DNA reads TGTGCCAGCAGCCCTAGGGGGATGTCGACAGGGGCCGGCAAAAACATTCAGTACTTC. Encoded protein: CASSPRGMSTGAGKNIQYF.

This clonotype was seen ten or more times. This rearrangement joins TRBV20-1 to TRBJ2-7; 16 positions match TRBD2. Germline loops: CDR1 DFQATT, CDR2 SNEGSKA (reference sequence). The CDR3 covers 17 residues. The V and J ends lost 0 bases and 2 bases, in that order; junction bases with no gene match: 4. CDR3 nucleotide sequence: TGCAGTGCTAGAGATAAGGGACTAGCGGGAGGGCCCTACGAGCAGTACTTC. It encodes CSARDKGLAGGPYEQYF.

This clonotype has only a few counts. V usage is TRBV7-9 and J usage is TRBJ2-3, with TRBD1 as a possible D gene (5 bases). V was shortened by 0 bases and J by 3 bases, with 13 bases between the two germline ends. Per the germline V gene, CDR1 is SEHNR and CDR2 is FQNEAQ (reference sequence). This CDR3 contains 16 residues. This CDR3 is CASSLAAGPTTDTQYF. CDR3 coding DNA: TGTGCCAGCAGCTTAGCGGCAGGGCCCACGACAGATACGCAGTATTTT.

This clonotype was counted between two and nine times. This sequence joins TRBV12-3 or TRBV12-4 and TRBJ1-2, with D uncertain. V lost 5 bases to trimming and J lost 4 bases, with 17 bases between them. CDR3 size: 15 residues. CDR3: CASSPISKGFYGYTF. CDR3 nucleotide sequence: TGTGCCAGCAGTCCTATCTCCAAGGGATTCTATGGCTACACCTTC.

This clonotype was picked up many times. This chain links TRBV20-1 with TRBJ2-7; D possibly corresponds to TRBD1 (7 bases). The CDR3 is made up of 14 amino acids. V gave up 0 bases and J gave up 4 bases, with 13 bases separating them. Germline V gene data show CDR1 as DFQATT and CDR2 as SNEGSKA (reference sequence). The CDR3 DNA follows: TGCAGTGCTAGAGATTCAGGGGGGAGGTACGAGCAGTACTTC. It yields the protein CSARDSGGRYEQYF.